This is a list of T cell receptor beta chains from one sample in a study of blood T cells in healthy people across ages. One entry per CDR3 protein, called by TCRdb with MiXCR from the 5' RACE reads. The repertoire holds around 1,900,000 distinct CDR3 sequences, with around 40% as singletons. Sequencing input: blood. Receptors originate from a human donor in good health. Each CDR3 is given with its conserved first and last residue.

v_call: TRBV4-3; j_call: TRBJ1-4; cdr3_aa: CASSQDRGPGAGEKLFF
v_call: TRBV5-1; j_call: TRBJ1-2; cdr3_aa: CASSLVGVREDGYTF
v_call: TRBV28; j_call: TRBJ1-6; cdr3_aa: CASSLNVQSYNSPLHF
v_call: TRBV5-1; j_call: TRBJ2-7; cdr3_aa: CASSLGGEYEQYF
v_call: TRBV20-1; j_call: TRBJ2-1; cdr3_aa: CSATPGRAGLDYSYNEQFF
v_call: TRBV4-1; j_call: TRBJ2-7; cdr3_aa: CASSQRIKSDPEQYF
v_call: TRBV28; j_call: TRBJ2-5; cdr3_aa: CASLPYYRHWGETQYF
v_call: TRBV7-8; j_call: TRBJ1-1; cdr3_aa: CASSPSAPPEAFF
v_call: TRBV5-5; j_call: TRBJ1-2; cdr3_aa: CASSSVDRELSNYGYTF
v_call: TRBV4-3; j_call: TRBJ1-1; cdr3_aa: CASSQESGGWDTEAFF
v_call: TRBV7-8; j_call: TRBJ2-7; cdr3_aa: CASTQLPEGAYEQYF
v_call: TRBV7-9; j_call: TRBJ2-3; cdr3_aa: CASSSDGSGGVDTQYF
v_call: TRBV29-1; j_call: TRBJ2-5; cdr3_aa: CSVRSHSETQYF
v_call: TRBV5-1; j_call: TRBJ2-7; cdr3_aa: CASSALGGVDEQYF
v_call: TRBV7-6; j_call: TRBJ1-6; cdr3_aa: CASSLAGSESPLHF
v_call: TRBV28; j_call: TRBJ1-2; cdr3_aa: CASSLWANGYTF
v_call: TRBV6-5; j_call: TRBJ2-7; cdr3_aa: CATRHRALSIYEQYF
v_call: TRBV11-3; j_call: TRBJ2-3; cdr3_aa: CDSSDKSRDTQYF
v_call: TRBV5-5; j_call: TRBJ2-2; cdr3_aa: CASSLGPNLNTGELFF
v_call: TRBV20-1; j_call: TRBJ1-1; cdr3_aa: CSAINPGTANTEAFF
v_call: TRBV7-6; j_call: TRBJ1-2; cdr3_aa: CASSLSPLTGKGGYTF
v_call: TRBV29-1; j_call: TRBJ1-2; cdr3_aa: CSVDAYLNYGYTF
v_call: TRBV12-3/TRBV12-4; j_call: TRBJ1-5; cdr3_aa: CASSSRGGVGNQPQHF
v_call: TRBV20-1; j_call: TRBJ2-7; cdr3_aa: CSAIAGAYYNEQYF
v_call: TRBV3-1; j_call: TRBJ1-2; cdr3_aa: CASSQRGTGDYGYTF
v_call: TRBV3-1; j_call: TRBJ2-1; cdr3_aa: CASSQETSALTDNEQFF
v_call: TRBV11-2; j_call: TRBJ2-5; cdr3_aa: CASSITGGGPQETQYF
v_call: TRBV6-2/TRBV6-3; j_call: TRBJ2-3; cdr3_aa: CASSKRLAGKMNTDTQYF
v_call: TRBV15; j_call: TRBJ1-5; cdr3_aa: CATSREKQGTQPQHF
v_call: TRBV9; j_call: TRBJ2-7; cdr3_aa: CASRMGLAGGYEQYF
v_call: TRBV28; j_call: TRBJ2-4; cdr3_aa: CASNPIRTGGLSKAWEQYF
v_call: TRBV5-1; j_call: TRBJ2-1; cdr3_aa: CASSLEGHPANEQFF
v_call: TRBV12-3/TRBV12-4; j_call: TRBJ2-3; cdr3_aa: CASSWSGVRDTQYF
v_call: TRBV10-3; j_call: TRBJ1-5; cdr3_aa: CAISESIKEYQPQHF
v_call: TRBV4-3; j_call: TRBJ2-1; cdr3_aa: CASSQDNPRGSSYNEQFF
v_call: TRBV7-2; j_call: TRBJ2-5; cdr3_aa: CASSLGARGNQETQYF
v_call: TRBV29-1; j_call: TRBJ2-7; cdr3_aa: CSVEDRAGTTYEQYF
v_call: TRBV7-9; j_call: TRBJ2-7; cdr3_aa: CASSHSSGLSSYEQYF
v_call: TRBV3-1; j_call: TRBJ1-5; cdr3_aa: CASSQDPQGPNQPQHF
v_call: TRBV15; j_call: TRBJ1-4; cdr3_aa: CATSRGLILGEKLFF
v_call: TRBV7-8; j_call: TRBJ2-5; cdr3_aa: CASSIRQGRETQYF
v_call: TRBV5-6; j_call: TRBJ2-1; cdr3_aa: CASSLAGWGATHEQFF
v_call: TRBV6-2/TRBV6-3; j_call: TRBJ2-3; cdr3_aa: CASTRHGGYADTQYF
v_call: TRBV9; j_call: TRBJ2-1; cdr3_aa: CVSSENGGPQDEQFF
v_call: TRBV20-1; j_call: TRBJ1-1; cdr3_aa: CSASVIYDTEAFF
v_call: TRBV20-1; j_call: TRBJ1-1; cdr3_aa: CSAREQTGGLKAFF
v_call: TRBV11-2; j_call: TRBJ2-5; cdr3_aa: CASSSTGGGQETQYF
v_call: TRBV7-6; j_call: TRBJ2-7; cdr3_aa: CASSLEDLGYEQYF